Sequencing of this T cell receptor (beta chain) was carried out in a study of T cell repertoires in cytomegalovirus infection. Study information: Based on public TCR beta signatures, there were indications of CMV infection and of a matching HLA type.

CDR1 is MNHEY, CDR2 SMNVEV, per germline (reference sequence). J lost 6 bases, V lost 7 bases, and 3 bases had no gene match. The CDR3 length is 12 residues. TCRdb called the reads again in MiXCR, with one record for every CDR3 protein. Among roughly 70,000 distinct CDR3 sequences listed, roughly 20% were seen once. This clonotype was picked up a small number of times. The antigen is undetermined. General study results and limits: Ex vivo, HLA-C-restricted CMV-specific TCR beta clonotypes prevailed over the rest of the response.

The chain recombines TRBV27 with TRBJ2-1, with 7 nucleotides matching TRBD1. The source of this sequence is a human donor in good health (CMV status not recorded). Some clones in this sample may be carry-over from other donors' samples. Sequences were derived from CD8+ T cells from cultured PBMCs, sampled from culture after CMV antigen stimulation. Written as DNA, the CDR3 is TGTGCCAGCACGACAGGGAGCAATGAGCAGTTCTTC. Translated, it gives CASTTGSNEQFF.